This T cell receptor (beta chain) is drawn from a study of T cell repertoires in cytomegalovirus infection. Study in general: CMV infection together with matching HLA type was indicated by public TCR beta signatures.

This clonotype occurred many times. As yet, its antigen is unknown. Study results and caveats: In two of eight donors, the top clonotype was HLA-C-restricted CMV-specific. Cumulative frequency (of public TCR beta family members) identified carriers of CMV plus the relevant HLA.

This CDR3 has 15 residues. Germline loops: CDR1 MNHNS, CDR2 SASEGT. V gave up 6 bases and J gave up 0 bases, with 12 bases separating them. TCRdb fed the reads into MiXCR, producing one record per CDR3 protein. The sample consists of approximately 500,000 distinct CDR3 sequences, about 11% of them appearing once. The sequencing input was PBMCs. This TCR was sampled from a human donor in good health (CMV status not recorded). Some clones in this sample may be carry-over from other donors' samples. The rearrangement uses TRBV6-1 and TRBJ1-5, with no clear D. CDR3 DNA: TGTGCCAGCAGGTTGTCAGGTCATAGCAATCAGCCCCAGCATTTT. Translating gives CASRLSGHSNQPQHF.